This T cell receptor beta chain appears in the sequencing data of a study of T-cell memory formation after mild COVID-19. Study-wide results and limits: Clones from the second wave (peaking day 37) had unconfirmed SARS-CoV-2 specificity.

This clonotype showed up just a few times. As yet, its antigen is unknown. MiXCR, applied by TCRdb to the 5' RACE reads, yields one record per CDR3 protein. The data contain over 150,000 distinct CDR3 sequences, about a fifth of them singletons. Sample: PBMCs or a T cell subset sorted from them (not recorded which). The TCR originated in an adult woman who had mild COVID-19 (a few samples of this study predate the infection). Cell type and time point are not known.

The CDR3 DNA reads as TGTGCCAGCAGCTTAGAGCCTGGAGTATCAGATACGCAGTATTTT. The encoded protein is CASSLEPGVSDTQYF. The chain uses TRBV7-9 and TRBJ2-3, with no clear D. The CDR3 has 15 residues. The germline V gene encodes CDR1 SEHNR and CDR2 FQNEAQ (reference sequence). Trimming cost V 1 base and J 4 bases, with 12 bases left between them.